This TCR beta chain was sequenced in a study of blood T cell repertoires in COVID-19. Looking at the study overall: Specimens from acute and convalescent COVID-19 originated in the United States, Italy and Spain. Nucleic acid was either cDNA or gDNA, and it came from T cells, B-cell-depleted T cells, or PBMCs.

The sample holds a few counts of this clone. Original processing notes: Researchers report that nucleated cell counts were estimated from reference gene primer amplification. TCRdb's table, derived via immunoSEQ multiplex PCR, lists solely in-frame clones and lacks some. D and trimming were read from the DNA, whereas the V and J calls and clone size are those reported in that table. The top ten hold approximately 3% of the sample, which has 130,000 to 150,000 clones, just under 85% seen once. Germline CDR1 and CDR2: SGDLS and YYNGEE. This CDR3 is 18 amino acids long. V lost 0 bases to trimming and J lost 0 bases, with 16 bases between them.

This receptor was obtained from a woman of 80 years or more with acute or convalescent COVID-19. Sequencing was done on a sample of peripheral blood. J is TRBJ1-3 and V is TRBV9; no firm D call. The CDR3 DNA sequence: TGTGCCAGCAGCGTAGAGTACAGCTTACATACCTCTGGAAACACCATATATTTT. It codes for CASSVEYSLHTSGNTIYF. The full variable domain, its missing parts supplied by reference TRBV9 and TRBJ1-3, is DSGVTQTPKHLITATGQRVTLRCSPRSGDLSVYWYQQSLDQGLQFLIQYYNGEERAKGNILERFSAQQFPDLHSELNLSSLELGDSALYFCASSVEYSLHTSGNTIYFGEGSWLTVV.